The 19 T cell receptor beta chains below were found in one sample sequenced in a study of STAT5B mutations in CD4+ large granular lymphocyte leukemia. Sequencing was performed with immunoSEQ multiplex PCR; in TCRdb, only in-frame clones are kept and a portion is missing. The sample has around 28,000 clones, around 72% seen once. Source material: CD4+ T cells from blood buffy coats. These TCRs come from a human donor in good health.

J is TRBJ1-2 and V is TRBV6-1, with TRBD1 identical over 8 bases. Per the germline V gene, CDR1 is MNHNS and CDR2 is SASEGT. V shed 6 bases and J 8 bases; nucleotides not matched to a gene: 8. This CDR3 is built from 13 residues. The chain's CDR3 is CASSLGQGGGYTF. The CDR3 DNA sequence: TGTGCCAGCAGCCTCGGACAGGGAGGCGGCTACACCTTC.

The V and J genes are TRBV5-4 and TRBJ2-2; no definite D call. V lost 0 bases to trimming and J lost 4 bases, with 10 bases between them. The CDR3 covers 15 residues. Germline values: CDR1 SGHNT, CDR2 YYREEE (reference sequence). CDR3 nucleotides: TGTGCCAGCAGCTTGGACAGCGCGACCACCGGGGAGCTGTTTTTT. Its translation: CASSLDSATTGELFF.

The rearrangement joins TRBV7-2 to TRBJ2-1; D gene uncertain. The CDR3 loop spans 10 amino acids. V dropped 5 bases and J dropped 8 bases, with 4 bases sitting between them. Germline V gene data show CDR1 as SGHTA and CDR2 as FQGNSA. For the CDR3, the DNA is TGTGCCAGCAGCGGGGATGAGCAGTTCTTC. It codes for CASSGDEQFF.

The rearrangement joins TRBV5-5 to TRBJ2-2; perhaps TRBD1 as D (6 bases). V lost 2 bases to trimming and J lost 4 bases, with 12 bases between them. The CDR3 covers 15 residues. In germline, CDR1 is SGHKS, CDR2 YYEKEE (reference sequence). CDR3 nucleotides: TGTGCCAGCAGCTTACTAAAACAGGGCACCGGGGAGCTGTTTTTT. This gives the protein CASSLLKQGTGELFF.

The chain carries TRBV6-5 and TRBJ1-1; TRBD1 agrees at 9 bases. Germline assignment: CDR1 MNHEY and CDR2 SVGAGI. V shed 8 bases, J shed 0 bases, and the junction held 4 bases outside the gene matches. The CDR3 spans 14 residues. As DNA, the CDR3 is TGTGCCAGCCGGACAGGGGTAATGAACACTGAAGCTTTCTTT. Amino acid sequence: CASRTGVMNTEAFF.

The rearrangement joins TRBV7-2 to TRBJ1-2, with TRBD1 as a possible D gene (5 bases). Germline V gene sequence: CDR1 SGHTA, CDR2 FQGNSA. V was clipped by 0 bases and J by 4 bases, with 9 bases between them. This CDR3 contains 14 residues. Here the CDR3 reads CASSLAQGTYGYTF. CDR3 coding DNA: TGTGCCAGCAGCTTAGCTCAGGGCACCTATGGCTACACCTTC.

The chain has TRBV7-9 and TRBJ2-1; 8 bases fit TRBD2. The length of the CDR3 is 14 residues. After removal of 3 bases from V and 6 bases from J, the junction contained 4 bases not matched to a gene. Germline V CDR1 and CDR2: SEHNR, FQNEAQ (reference sequence). Here the CDR3 reads CASSFGGAPNEQFF. The CDR3 coding sequence is TGTGCCAGCAGCTTCGGGGGGGCCCCCAATGAGCAGTTCTTC.

The chain employs TRBV10-3 and TRBJ1-2; D call uncertain. This CDR3 is 13 amino acids long. Germline CDR1 and CDR2: ENHRY and SYGVKD. V lost 2 bases, J lost 2 bases, and 6 bases lay in between. CDR3 DNA sequence: TGTGCCATCAGTGAGGAGGGCAACTATGGCTACACCTTC. Translating it yields CAISEEGNYGYTF.

This clone was found a few times. This chain connects TRBV19 to TRBJ2-6, with a weak D call TRBD2 (6 bases). This CDR3 has 15 residues. Germline CDR1 is LNHDA and CDR2 is SQIVND (reference sequence). Deletions cut 10 bases from V and 1 base from J, with 14 bases between. The CDR3 nucleotides read TGTGCCATCTCCGGTCGGGGGTCTGGGGCCAACGTCCTGACTTTC. Translating gives CAISGRGSGANVLTF.

The chain is built from TRBV28 and TRBJ2-2; D is unresolved. The CDR3 is 13 amino acids. Per the germline V gene, CDR1 is MDHEN and CDR2 is SYDVKM. Trimming took 7 bases from V and 4 from J, leaving 10 bases between them. This CDR3 reads CASMGSFTGELFF. CDR3 sequence (DNA): TGTGCCAGCATGGGCAGCTTCACCGGGGAGCTGTTTTTT.

The gene calls are TRBV27 and TRBJ1-1, with D uncertain. The V end was cut by 6 bases, the J end by 6 bases, with 14 bases between. Germline loops: CDR1 MNHEY, CDR2 SMNVEV (reference sequence). This CDR3 is built from 13 residues. The CDR3: CASRRRNGAEAFF. CDR3 sequence (DNA): TGTGCCAGCAGGAGAAGGAACGGAGCTGAAGCTTTCTTT.

This clone was observed a handful of times. The chain couples TRBV2 to TRBJ2-7; the D gene is possibly TRBD1 (6 bases). CDR3 size: 14 residues. V was shortened by 6 bases and J by 0 bases, with 12 bases between the two germline ends. The germline V gene encodes CDR1 SNHLY and CDR2 FYNNEI. The chain's CDR3 is CASRFRGSSYEQYV. In DNA, the CDR3 is TGTGCCAGCAGATTCAGGGGTAGCTCCTACGAGCAGTACGTC.

The chain combines TRBV5-1 with TRBJ2-2; no reliable D call. Germline V gives CDR1 SGHRS, CDR2 YFSETQ. The CDR3 spans 19 residues. Trimming cost V 1 base and J 3 bases, with 22 bases left between them. The CDR3 loop is CASSLPKGTGFGDTGELFF. The DNA for the CDR3 is TGCGCCAGCAGCTTGCCGAAGGGTACTGGCTTTGGTGACACCGGGGAGCTGTTTTTT.

The chain employs TRBV5-1 and TRBJ2-1; D unclear. The CDR3 runs to 13 residues. Germline CDR1 and CDR2: SGHRS and YFSETQ. V was shortened by 4 bases and J by 8 bases, with 13 bases between the two germline ends. The CDR3 DNA follows: TGCGCCAGCAGCCGTCATGGCCGCGATGAGCAGTTCTTC. This encodes CASSRHGRDEQFF.

The chain is built from TRBV2 and TRBJ2-5; 8 positions agree with TRBD1. CDR3 length equals 14 residues. Germline V gene lookup returns CDR1 SNHLY and CDR2 FYNNEI. With 3 bases clipped from V and 4 bases from J, the junction kept 4 bases outside the gene matches. In DNA, the CDR3 is TGTGCCAGCAGTGAGAACAGGGGGGCAGAGACCCAGTACTTC. This encodes CASSENRGAETQYF.

This chain uses TRBV5-1 with TRBJ2-7, with D possibly being TRBD2 (5 bases). V was pared by 2 bases and J by 7 bases, with 13 bases between. CDR3 size: 13 residues. Germline loops: CDR1 SGHRS, CDR2 YFSETQ. Here the CDR3 DNA reads TGCGCCAGCAGCTTCACGGATGGGAGAGAGCAGTACTTC. Translating gives CASSFTDGREQYF.

The chain carries TRBV9 and TRBJ2-5; the D is unclear. Trimming cost V 0 bases and J 2 bases, with 5 bases left between them. The CDR3 loop spans 13 amino acids. CDR1 and CDR2 from the germline V gene are SGDLS and YYNGEE. CDR3: CASSVGWQETQYF. The DNA for the CDR3 is TGTGCCAGCAGCGTAGGGTGGCAAGAGACCCAGTACTTC.

The genes are TRBV19 and TRBJ2-4, with TRBD2 matching 9 bases. The CDR3 sequence is 15 residues long. CDR1 is LNHDA and CDR2 is SQIVND in the germline V gene (reference sequence). The ends lost 3 bases at V and 5 bases at J; junction bases unmatched: 5. The DNA of the CDR3 is TGTGCCAGTAGTATGAGCCCTAGCGGGGAAAACATTCAGTACTTC. Translation gives CASSMSPSGENIQYF.

This sequence joins TRBV6-5 and TRBJ1-2; 9 bases are a match to TRBD1. The germline V gene encodes CDR1 MNHEY and CDR2 SVGAGI. After removal of 2 bases from V and 6 bases from J, the junction contained 7 bases not matched to a gene. The length of the CDR3 is 15 residues. Written as DNA, the CDR3 is TGTGCCAGCAGTTACAGAACAGGGGGCGCGGATGGCTACACCTTC. It translates to CASSYRTGGADGYTF.